This T cell receptor beta chain was recorded in a study of T cell changes during pregnancy in multiple sclerosis. Profiling relied on immunoSEQ multiplex PCR, and the TCRdb table lists in-frame clones only, not all of them. The data show tens of thousands of clones, approximately 90% seen once. Germline V gene sequence: CDR1 MDHEN, CDR2 SYDVKM. J was trimmed by 6 bases and V by 2 bases; bases with no gene match: 6. This CDR3 comprises 14 residues. The specimen comprised peripheral blood, sampled after pregnancy. The chain combines TRBV28 with TRBJ1-1, with 7 bases matching TRBD1. The receptor was derived from a female donor in good health, enrolled as a control in a pregnancy study. The CDR3 here is CASSLVQGGAEAFF. The CDR3 coding sequence is TGTGCCAGCAGTTTAGTTCAGGGGGGTGCTGAAGCTTTCTTT.